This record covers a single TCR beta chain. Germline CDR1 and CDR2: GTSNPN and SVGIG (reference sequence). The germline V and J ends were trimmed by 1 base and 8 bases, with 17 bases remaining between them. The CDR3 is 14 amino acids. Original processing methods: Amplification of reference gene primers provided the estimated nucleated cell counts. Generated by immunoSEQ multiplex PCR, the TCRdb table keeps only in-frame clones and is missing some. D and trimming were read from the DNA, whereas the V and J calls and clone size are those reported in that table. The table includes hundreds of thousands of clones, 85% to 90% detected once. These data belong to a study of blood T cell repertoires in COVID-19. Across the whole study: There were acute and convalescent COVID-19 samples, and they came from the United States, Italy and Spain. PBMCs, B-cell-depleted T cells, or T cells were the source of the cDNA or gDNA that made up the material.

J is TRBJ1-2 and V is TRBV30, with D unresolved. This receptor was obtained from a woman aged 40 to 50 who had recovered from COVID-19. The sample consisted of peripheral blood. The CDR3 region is CAWSGTRGPGGYTF. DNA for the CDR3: TGTGCCTGGAGTGGGACCCGAGGCCCGGGGGGCTACACCTTC.